The TCR beta chain described here comes from a study of CD8+ T cells in alopecia areata. Whole-study context: Those patients who were treated received oral tofacitinib, which was given at 5 to 10 mg twice daily for moderate-to-severe alopecia areata.

Peripheral blood and lesional scalp punch biopsies came from alopecia areata patients. Extraction of RNA preceded its reverse transcription into cDNA, which served as the sequencing template. Only in-frame clones appear in the TCRdb table, and some are missing; sequencing was by immunoSEQ multiplex PCR. There are more than 200,000 clones in the sample; roughly two thirds occur only once, and around 1.2% lies in the top ten. Trimming removed 1 base from V and 6 bases from J; junction bases left unmatched: 0. The CDR3 is made up of 13 amino acids. The V gene's germline CDR1 is LGHNA and CDR2 YNFKEQ. Source: CD4+ T cells sorted from blood, taken at week 0. This TCR was sampled from a human donor with alopecia areata. V gene TRBV4-2 combines with J gene TRBJ1-2, with TRBD1 matching 9 bases. The CDR3 reads CASSQGTGDGYTF. DNA of the CDR3: TGTGCCAGCAGCCAAGGGACAGGGGATGGCTACACCTTC.